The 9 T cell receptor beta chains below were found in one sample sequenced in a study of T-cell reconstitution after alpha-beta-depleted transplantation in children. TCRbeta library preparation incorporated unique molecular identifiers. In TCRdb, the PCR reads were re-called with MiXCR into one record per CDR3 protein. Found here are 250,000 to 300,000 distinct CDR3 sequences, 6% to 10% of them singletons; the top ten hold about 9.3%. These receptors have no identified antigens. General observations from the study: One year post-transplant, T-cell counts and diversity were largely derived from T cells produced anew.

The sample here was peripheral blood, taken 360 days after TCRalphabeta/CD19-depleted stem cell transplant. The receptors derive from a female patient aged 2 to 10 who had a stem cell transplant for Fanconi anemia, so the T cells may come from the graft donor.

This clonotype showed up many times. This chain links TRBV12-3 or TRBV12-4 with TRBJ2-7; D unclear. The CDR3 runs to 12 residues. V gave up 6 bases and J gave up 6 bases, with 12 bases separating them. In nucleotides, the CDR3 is TGTGCCAGCAGCCATCCCCTGGGCGAGCAGTACGTC. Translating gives CASSHPLGEQYV.

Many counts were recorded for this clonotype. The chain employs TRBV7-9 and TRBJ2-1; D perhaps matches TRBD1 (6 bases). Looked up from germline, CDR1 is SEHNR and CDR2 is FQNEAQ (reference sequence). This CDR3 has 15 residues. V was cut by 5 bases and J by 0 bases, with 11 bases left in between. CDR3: CASSRGQNSYNEQFF. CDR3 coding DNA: TGTGCCAGCAGCAGAGGACAGAACTCCTACAATGAGCAGTTCTTC.

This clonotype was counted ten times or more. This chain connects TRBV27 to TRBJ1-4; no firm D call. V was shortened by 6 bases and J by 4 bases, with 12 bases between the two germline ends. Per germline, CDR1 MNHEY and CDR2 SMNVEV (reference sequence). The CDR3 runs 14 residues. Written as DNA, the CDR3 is TGTGCCAGCAGCCGACATAGGATTAATGAAAAACTGTTTTTT. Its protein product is CASSRHRINEKLFF.

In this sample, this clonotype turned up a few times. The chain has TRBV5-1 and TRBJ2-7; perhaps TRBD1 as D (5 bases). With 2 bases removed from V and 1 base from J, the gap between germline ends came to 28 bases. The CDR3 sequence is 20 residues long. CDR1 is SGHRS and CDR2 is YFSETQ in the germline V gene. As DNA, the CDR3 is TGCGCCAGCAGCTTATGGGATGGGTCTATCCAACTGGCAGGGTCCTACGAGCAGTACTTC. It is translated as CASSLWDGSIQLAGSYEQYF.

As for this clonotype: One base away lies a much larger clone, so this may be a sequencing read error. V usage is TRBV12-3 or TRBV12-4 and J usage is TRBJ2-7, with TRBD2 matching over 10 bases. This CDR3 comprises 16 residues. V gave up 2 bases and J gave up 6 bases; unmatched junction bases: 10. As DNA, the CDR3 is TGTGCCAGCAGTTTACTAGCGGGGGCCCGCTCTTGCGAGCAGTACTTC. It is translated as CASSLLAGARSCEQYF.

The CDR3 DNA is TGCAGTGCTAGAGATACAGGGACAAACACCGGGGAGCTGTTTTTT. Its protein product is CSARDTGTNTGELFF. The rearrangement links TRBV20-1 to TRBJ2-2; tentative D call: TRBD1 (6 bases). This CDR3 comprises 15 residues. The germline V gene has CDR1 DFQATT and CDR2 SNEGSKA (reference sequence). Trimming took 0 bases from V and 2 from J, leaving 10 bases between them.

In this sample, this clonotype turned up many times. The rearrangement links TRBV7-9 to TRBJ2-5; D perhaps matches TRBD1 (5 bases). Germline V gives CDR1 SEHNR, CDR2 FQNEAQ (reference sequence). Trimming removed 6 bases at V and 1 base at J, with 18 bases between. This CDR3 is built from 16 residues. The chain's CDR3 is CASRNPHRGSQETQYF. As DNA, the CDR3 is TGTGCCAGCAGGAACCCCCATAGGGGTAGCCAAGAGACCCAGTACTTC. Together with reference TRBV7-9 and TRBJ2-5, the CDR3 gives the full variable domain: DTGVSQNPRHKITKRGQNVTFRCDPISEHNRLYWYRQTLGQGPEFLTYFQNEAQLEKSRLLSDRFSAERPKGSFSTLEIQRTEQGDSAMYLCASRNPHRGSQETQYFGPGTRLLVL.

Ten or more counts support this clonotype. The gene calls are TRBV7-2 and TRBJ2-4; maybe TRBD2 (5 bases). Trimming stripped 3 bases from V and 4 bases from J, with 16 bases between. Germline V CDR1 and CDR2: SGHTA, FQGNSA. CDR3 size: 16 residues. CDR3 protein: CASSFGLARLKNIQYF. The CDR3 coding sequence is TGTGCCAGCAGCTTTGGACTGGCTCGCCTGAAAAACATTCAGTACTTC.

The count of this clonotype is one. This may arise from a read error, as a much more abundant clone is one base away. This CDR3 is CASSLMGTLVANVLTF. DNA for the CDR3: TGTGCCAGCAGCTTAATGGGGACTCTGGTAGCCAACGTCCTGACTTTC. The V and J genes are TRBV7-3 and TRBJ2-6; D possibly corresponds to TRBD2 (6 bases). The V gene lost 1 base and the J gene lost 7 bases, with 14 bases spanning the gap. CDR1 and CDR2 (germline): SGHTA, FQGTGA. The CDR3 totals 16 residues.